This entry concerns a single T cell receptor (beta chain). The antigen is not known. The data were obtained in a study of T cell responses to AZD1222 COVID-19 vaccine. Sequencing was performed with immunoSEQ multiplex PCR; in TCRdb, only in-frame clones are kept and a portion is missing. The sample contains about 75,000 clones, approximately 90% of which appear only once. Study-wide results and caveats: Females outnumbered males among donors, who were mostly white British; clonal diversity was possibly underestimated. No repertoire was sampled before or during the peak T cell response, only after it. The study found vaccine-associated CD4 TCRs spanning spike, dominant at 160-218 and 743-854.

CDR1 SGHRS and CDR2 YFSETQ come from the germline V gene. Trimming left V 3 bases short and J 4 bases short, with 8 bases between. This CDR3 is built from 13 residues. The sequences come from peripheral blood, collected 28 days after the second dose of the MenACWY control vaccine. The V gene is TRBV5-1, the J gene TRBJ2-1; no clear D gene. This receptor was identified in an adult who received the MenACWY meningococcal vaccine as a control. CDR3 DNA sequence: TGCGCCAGCAGCTCGGAGCAGTACAATGAGCAGTTCTTC. This translates into CASSSEQYNEQFF.